The rows below give T cell receptor beta chains drawn from one sample of a study of T cell changes during pregnancy in multiple sclerosis. Clones were read by immunoSEQ multiplex PCR, and TCRdb kept only the in-frame ones, dropping some. The top ten clones hold approximately 0.84% of a sample with about 68,000 clones, 75% to 95% of them seen once. Sequencing used peripheral blood, obtained in the second trimester of pregnancy. These receptors were collected from a female donor with multiple sclerosis, enrolled in a pregnancy study. Each CDR3 is given with its conserved first and last residue. Fields, in order: V gene, D gene, clone size, J gene, CDR3 protein, CDR3 DNA. D genes are given only for firm matches. Rows give clone size only sometimes, using once, few, many, or a class for an expanded clone.

V: TRBV18
D: TRBD1
size: -
J: TRBJ2-5
CDR3: CASSPPLQGFQETQYF
DNA: TGTGCCAGCTCACCACCTCTACAGGGGTTCCAAGAGACCCAGTACTTC

V: TRBV27
D: -
size: -
J: TRBJ2-2
CDR3: CASSSGSANTGELFF
DNA: TGTGCCAGCAGTTCCGGGTCCGCTAACACCGGGGAGCTGTTTTTT

V: TRBV6-6
D: -
size: few
J: TRBJ1-2
CDR3: CASSYDGGGLVYGYTF
DNA: TGTGCCAGCAGTTACGACGGCGGGGGACTTGTCTATGGCTACACCTTC

V: TRBV15
D: -
size: -
J: TRBJ1-4
CDR3: CATSTGPQFYKEKLFF
DNA: TGTGCCACCAGCACAGGTCCACAGTTTTATAAAGAAAAACTGTTTTTT

V: TRBV27
D: -
size: -
J: TRBJ2-7
CDR3: CASSRGIFYEQYF
DNA: TGTGCCAGCAGTAGGGGGATTTTCTACGAGCAGTACTTC

V: TRBV5-1
D: TRBD1
size: -
J: TRBJ2-7
CDR3: CASSPGQGWDEQYF
DNA: TGCGCCAGCAGTCCTGGACAGGGGTGGGACGAGCAGTACTTC

V: TRBV5-6
D: -
size: -
J: TRBJ1-5
CDR3: CASSLQYNQPQHF
DNA: TGTGCCAGCAGTTTACAGTACAATCAGCCCCAGCATTTT

V: TRBV5-1
D: -
size: -
J: TRBJ2-3
CDR3: CASDTSGRTDTQYF
DNA: TGCGCCAGCGATACGAGCGGGCGCACAGATACGCAGTATTTT

V: TRBV7-2
D: -
size: -
J: TRBJ2-2
CDR3: CASSRDIRITGELFF
DNA: TGTGCCAGCAGCCGGGACATCAGGATCACCGGGGAGCTGTTTTTT

V: TRBV19
D: TRBD1
size: once
J: TRBJ1-3
CDR3: CASRNRGRGNTIYF
DNA: TGTGCCAGTAGAAACAGGGGACGTGGAAACACCATATATTTT

V: TRBV7-6
D: -
size: -
J: TRBJ2-7
CDR3: CASSLAPYGGGLVEQYF
DNA: TGTGCCAGCAGCTTAGCGCCGTACGGCGGGGGCCTAGTCGAGCAGTACTTC

V: TRBV6-5
D: -
size: once
J: TRBJ1-1
CDR3: CASSYSTQAGNTEAFF
DNA: TGTGCCAGCAGTTACTCAACTCAAGCGGGGAACACTGAAGCTTTCTTT

V: TRBV11-2
D: -
size: once
J: TRBJ2-2
CDR3: CASSFPTRGNTGELFF
DNA: TGTGCCAGCAGCTTCCCCACCCGGGGGAACACCGGGGAGCTGTTTTTT

V: TRBV7-6
D: -
size: -
J: TRBJ2-1
CDR3: CASSPTGGVYNEQFF
DNA: TGTGCCAGCAGCCCCACAGGGGGGGTCTACAATGAGCAGTTCTTC

V: TRBV18
D: -
size: -
J: TRBJ1-2
CDR3: CASSPPGSNYGYTF
DNA: TGTGCCAGCTCCCCTCCGGGGAGCAACTATGGCTACACCTTC

V: TRBV18
D: -
size: -
J: TRBJ2-2
CDR3: CANPRGSNTGELFF
DNA: TGTGCCAACCCTCGGGGGTCGAACACCGGGGAGCTGTTTTTT

V: TRBV27
D: -
size: -
J: TRBJ1-2
CDR3: CASTLSGHLLFNYGYTF
DNA: TGTGCCAGCACTTTATCTGGACACCTCCTTTTTAACTATGGCTACACCTTC

V: TRBV6-1
D: -
size: -
J: TRBJ2-7
CDR3: CASSPRTVSYEQYF
DNA: TGTGCCAGCAGTCCCCGGACTGTTTCCTACGAGCAGTACTTC

V: TRBV5-4
D: TRBD2
size: -
J: TRBJ2-7
CDR3: CASSWEGFDEQYF
DNA: TGTGCCAGCAGCTGGGAGGGTTTCGACGAGCAGTACTTC

V: TRBV7-9
D: TRBD1
size: -
J: TRBJ1-6
CDR3: CASSLGRGQDNSPLHF
DNA: TGTGCCAGCAGCTTAGGCAGAGGACAGGATAATTCACCCCTCCACTTT

V: TRBV27
D: TRBD1
size: -
J: TRBJ1-1
CDR3: CASPGTGRHAFF
DNA: TGTGCCAGCCCCGGGACAGGGAGACATGCTTTCTTT

V: TRBV19
D: TRBD1
size: -
J: TRBJ1-2
CDR3: CASSISGQGFYGYTF
DNA: TGTGCCAGTAGTATATCGGGACAGGGTTTCTATGGCTACACCTTC

V: TRBV6-5
D: TRBD1
size: -
J: TRBJ1-5
CDR3: CASSPGQGDQPQHF
DNA: TGTGCCAGCAGTCCTGGACAGGGGGATCAGCCCCAGCATTTT

V: TRBV18
D: TRBD1
size: once
J: TRBJ2-6
CDR3: CASSPGTGGTGANVLTF
DNA: TGTGCCAGCTCACCTGGGACAGGGGGAACTGGGGCCAACGTCCTGACTTTC

V: TRBV5-3
D: TRBD1
size: -
J: TRBJ1-5
CDR3: CARSLGTGYSNQPQHF
DNA: TGTGCCAGAAGCTTGGGGACAGGATATAGCAATCAGCCCCAGCATTTT

V: TRBV4-2
D: TRBD2
size: -
J: TRBJ2-5
CDR3: CASSPLGAGAGGRETQYF
DNA: TGTGCCAGCAGCCCCCTTGGAGCGGGGGCGGGGGGCAGAGAGACCCAGTACTTC

V: TRBV6-6
D: -
size: -
J: TRBJ2-7
CDR3: CASSYLDYEQYF
DNA: TGTGCCAGCAGTTACTTAGACTACGAGCAGTACTTC

V: TRBV2
D: -
size: -
J: TRBJ1-6
CDR3: CASIWQGGDSPLQTTVHF
DNA: TGTGCCAGCATATGGCAGGGAGGCGATTCACCCCTCCAAACGACCGTCCACTTT